This TCR beta chain derives from a study of cytomegalovirus exposure and HLA in healthy donors. The study, taken as a whole, reports: According to a subsequent analysis, TCR clusters identified in the first cohort showed a tendency to co-occur across the approximately 120 validation repertoires. It was about 150 TCR beta chains that were listed as cytomegalovirus-associated.

In regard to this clone: Antigen unknown.

Per the germline V gene, CDR1 is MDHEN and CDR2 is SYDVKM. This CDR3 contains 15 residues. V was pared by 2 bases and J by 4 bases, with 4 bases of the junction left unmatched. Only in-frame clones appear in the TCRdb table, and some are missing; sequencing was by immunoSEQ multiplex PCR. This sample has 150,000 to 200,000 clones, with roughly 91% found just once. The chain joins TRBV28 to TRBJ2-3; TRBD2 agrees at 9 bases. The sequence derives from a man aged 18 to 35 in good health and CMV-seronegative. The sample was PBMCs. The CDR3 reads CASSLGSGGPDTQYF. As DNA, the CDR3 is TGTGCCAGCAGTTTAGGGAGCGGGGGGCCAGATACGCAGTATTTT.